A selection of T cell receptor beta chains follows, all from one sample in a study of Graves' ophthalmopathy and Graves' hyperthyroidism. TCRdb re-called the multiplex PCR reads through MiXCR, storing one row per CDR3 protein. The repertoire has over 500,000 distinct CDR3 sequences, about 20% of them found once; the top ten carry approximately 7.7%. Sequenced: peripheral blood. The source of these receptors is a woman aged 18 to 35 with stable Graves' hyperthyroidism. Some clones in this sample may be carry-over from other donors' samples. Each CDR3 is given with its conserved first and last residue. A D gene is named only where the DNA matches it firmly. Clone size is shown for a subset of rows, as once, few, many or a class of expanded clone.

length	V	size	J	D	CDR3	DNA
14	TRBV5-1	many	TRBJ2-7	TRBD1	CASSLDRGPYEQYF	TGTGCCAGCAGTTTAGACAGGGGGCCCTACGAGCAGTACTTC
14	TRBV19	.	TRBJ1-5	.	CASSIMDNNQPQHF	TGTGCCAGTAGTATAATGGATAACAATCAGCCCCAGCATTTT
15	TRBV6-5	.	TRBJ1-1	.	CASSYLTWGVTEAFF	TGTGCCAGCAGTTACCTGACTTGGGGGGTGACTGAAGCTTTCTTT
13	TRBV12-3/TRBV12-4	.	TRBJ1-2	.	CASSQPGGYGLTF	TGTGCCAGCAGTCAACCTGGGGGCTATGGCCTCACCTTC
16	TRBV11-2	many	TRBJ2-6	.	CASSLGQYSGANVLTF	TGTGCCAGCAGCTTAGGACAGTACTCTGGGGCCAACGTCCTGACTTTC
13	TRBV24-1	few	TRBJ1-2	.	CATSDLQGSGYTF	TGTGCCACCAGTGATTTGCAAGGGAGCGGCTACACCTTC
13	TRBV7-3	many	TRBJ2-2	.	CASTKGNTGELFF	TGTGCCAGCACCAAGGGGAACACCGGGGAGCTGTTTTTT
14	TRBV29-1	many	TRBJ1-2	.	CSAQRGLRNYGYTF	TGCAGCGCCCAACGGGGGCTCCGTAACTATGGCTACACCTTC
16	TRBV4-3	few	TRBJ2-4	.	CASSQGTGSAKNIQYF	TGCGCCAGCAGCCAAGGAACAGGGTCGGCCAAAAACATTCAGTACTTC
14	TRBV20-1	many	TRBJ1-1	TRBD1	CSATQDRGWTEAFF	TGCAGTGCTACCCAGGACAGGGGGTGGACTGAAGCTTTCTTT
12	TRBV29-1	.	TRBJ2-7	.	CSAQTDFYEQYF	TGCAGCGCCCAGACAGATTTCTACGAGCAGTACTTC
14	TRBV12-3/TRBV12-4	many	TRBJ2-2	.	CASSFMGGTGELFF	TGTGCCAGCAGTTTCATGGGCGGCACCGGGGAGCTGTTTTTT
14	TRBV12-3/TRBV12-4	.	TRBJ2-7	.	CASSPLNPSYEQYF	TGTGCCAGCAGTCCACTCAACCCCTCCTACGAGCAGTACTTC
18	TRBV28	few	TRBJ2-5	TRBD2	CASSLDPLAGGPRETQYF	TGTGCCAGCAGTTTAGATCCGTTAGCGGGGGGGCCGCGGGAGACCCAGTACTTC
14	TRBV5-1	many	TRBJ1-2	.	CASSATESNYGYTF	TGCGCCAGCAGTGCCACAGAAAGTAACTATGGCTACACCTTC
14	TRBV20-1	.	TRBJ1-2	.	CSASPTGTVYGYTF	TGCAGTGCTAGTCCAACCGGAACGGTCTATGGCTACACCTTC
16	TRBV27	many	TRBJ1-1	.	CASSPGPRSLNTEAFF	TGTGCCAGCAGCCCGGGACCGCGTAGCTTGAACACTGAAGCTTTCTTT
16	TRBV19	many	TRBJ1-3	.	CASSPPGRPPGNTIYF	TGTGCCAGTAGTCCTCCCGGGCGGCCACCTGGAAACACCATATATTTT
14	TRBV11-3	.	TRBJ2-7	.	CASSLGAASREQYF	TGTGCCAGCAGTTTAGGAGCAGCATCGAGGGAGCAGTACTTC
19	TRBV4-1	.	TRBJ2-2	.	CASSQKGGGGGLNTGELFF	TGCGCCAGCAGCCAAAAAGGAGGAGGGGGTGGCCTGAACACCGGGGAGCTGTTTTTT
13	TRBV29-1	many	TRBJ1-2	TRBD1	CSAGTGGRYGYTF	TGCAGCGCTGGGACAGGGGGACGCTATGGCTACACCTTC
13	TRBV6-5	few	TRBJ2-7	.	CASRYSLAHEQYF	TGTGCCAGCCGATACTCTCTGGCCCACGAGCAGTACTTC
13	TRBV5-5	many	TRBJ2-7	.	CASSLRVFYEQYF	TGTGCCAGCAGCTTACGGGTATTCTACGAGCAGTACTTC
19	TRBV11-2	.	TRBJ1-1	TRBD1	CASSPGQGQVALSNTEAFF	TGTGCCAGCAGCCCGGGACAGGGTCAAGTCGCCCTCTCGAACACTGAAGCTTTCTTT
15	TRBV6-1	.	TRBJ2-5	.	CASRLNAGRQETQYF	TGTGCCAGTCGACTCAACGCGGGGCGCCAAGAGACCCAGTACTTC
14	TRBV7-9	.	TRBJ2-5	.	CASRLDNFRETQYF	TGTGCCAGCAGACTGGACAATTTTCGGGAGACCCAGTACTTC
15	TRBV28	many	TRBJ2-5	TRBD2	CASSLRLAGTETQYF	TGTGCCAGCAGTTTGAGGCTAGCGGGAACCGAGACCCAGTACTTC
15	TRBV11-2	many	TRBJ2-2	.	CASIRPGYNTGELFF	TGTGCCAGCATCAGACCGGGATACAACACCGGGGAGCTGTTTTTT
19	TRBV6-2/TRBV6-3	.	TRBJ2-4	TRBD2	CASSPPGLVERLAKNIQYF	TGTGCCAGCTCACCCCCGGGACTAGTGGAGAGGTTAGCCAAAAACATTCAGTACTTC
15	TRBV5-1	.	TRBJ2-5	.	CASAHLTGSQETQYF	TGCGCCAGCGCTCATTTAACCGGGAGTCAAGAGACCCAGTACTTC
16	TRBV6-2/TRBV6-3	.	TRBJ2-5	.	CASTSSWGGYQETQYF	TGTGCCAGCACCTCCTCGTGGGGCGGCTATCAAGAGACCCAGTACTTC
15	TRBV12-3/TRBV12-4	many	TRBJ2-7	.	CASTDGQRSSYEQYF	TGTGCCAGCACCGATGGACAACGCAGCTCCTACGAGCAGTACTTC
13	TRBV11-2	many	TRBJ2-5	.	CASSLARTETQYF	TGTGCCAGCAGCTTAGCCCGTACAGAGACCCAGTACTTC